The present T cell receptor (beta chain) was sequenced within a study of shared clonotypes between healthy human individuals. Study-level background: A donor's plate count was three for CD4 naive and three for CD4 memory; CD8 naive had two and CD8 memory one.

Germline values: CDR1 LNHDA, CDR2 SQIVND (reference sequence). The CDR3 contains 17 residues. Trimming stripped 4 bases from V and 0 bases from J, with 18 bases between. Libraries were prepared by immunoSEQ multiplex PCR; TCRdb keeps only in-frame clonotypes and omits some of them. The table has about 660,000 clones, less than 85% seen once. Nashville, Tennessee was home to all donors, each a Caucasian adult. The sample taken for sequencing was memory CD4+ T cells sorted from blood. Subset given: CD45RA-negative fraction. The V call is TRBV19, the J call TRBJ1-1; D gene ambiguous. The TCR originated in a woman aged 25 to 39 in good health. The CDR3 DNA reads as TGTGCCAGTAGTAATGGAGGGCGATTACTCCTGAACACTGAAGCTTTCTTT. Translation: CASSNGGRLLLNTEAFF.